The T cell receptor beta chain under discussion was sequenced for a study of identical twins. The CDR3 loop spans 14 amino acids. The ends were cut back, 2 bases at V and 2 bases at J, with 10 bases in the middle. Per the germline V gene, CDR1 is SGHTA and CDR2 is FQGNSA. Carrying unique molecular identifiers, the cDNA also gained a universal primer site through template switching. TCRdb reprocessed the 5' RACE reads with MiXCR, giving one entry per CDR3 protein. The sample holds just over 450,000 distinct CDR3 sequences; approximately 14% are singletons and the top ten take 0.5% to 0.65%. This sample also appeared in a second study, on yellow fever vaccine responses in identical twins.

The sequenced sample consisted of CD4+ T cells sorted from blood. The V and J genes are TRBV7-2 and TRBJ2-7; a weak D match, TRBD2 (5 bases). The sequence came from a young woman in good health. CDR3 DNA: TGTGCCAGCAGCTTACGTGGACTCGCCTACGAGCAGTACTTC. Its protein product is CASSLRGLAYEQYF.